A single T cell receptor beta chain is shown here with its context. The antigen remains unidentified. Caucasian adults living in Nashville, Tennessee, provided all samples. This record comes from a study of shared clonotypes between healthy human individuals. Study-level points and caveats: Clonotype sharing across donors was expected to vary with sequencing depth. The authors sampled blood alone, and tissue repertoires likely differ.

Authors' processing steps: ImmunoSEQ sequences covered only the junction and lacked quality scores; filtering therefore differed. Repertoires were generated with immunoSEQ multiplex PCR, while TCRdb's copy carries only in-frame clones and drops some. The V and J calls and clone size were taken over from that table, and D and trimming were inferred from the DNA. Of about 490,000 clones listed, approximately 81% are singletons. CDR1 SGDLS and CDR2 YYNGEE come from the germline V gene. The V and J ends lost 4 bases and 2 bases respectively, with 15 bases between them. The CDR3 runs to 16 residues. The sample consisted of PBMCs. This clonotype was sampled from a woman in her thirties or forties in good health. Some clones in this sample may be carry-over from other donors' samples. This rearrangement joins TRBV9 to TRBJ2-2; D remains unclear. The CDR3 DNA is TGTGCCAGCAGCCCGAGCAGGCAGCCTAACACCGGGGAGCTGTTTTTT. This encodes CASSPSRQPNTGELFF.